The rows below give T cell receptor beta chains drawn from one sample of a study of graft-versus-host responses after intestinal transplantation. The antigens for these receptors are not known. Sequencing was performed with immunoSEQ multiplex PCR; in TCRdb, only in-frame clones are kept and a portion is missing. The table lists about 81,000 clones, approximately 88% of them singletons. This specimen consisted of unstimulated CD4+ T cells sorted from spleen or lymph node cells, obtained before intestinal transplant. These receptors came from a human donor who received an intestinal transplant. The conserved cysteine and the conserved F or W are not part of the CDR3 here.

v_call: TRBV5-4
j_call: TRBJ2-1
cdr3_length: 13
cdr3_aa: ASTSFTSGGNEQF

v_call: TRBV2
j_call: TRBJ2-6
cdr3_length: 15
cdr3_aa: ASEGTGGWGGANVLT

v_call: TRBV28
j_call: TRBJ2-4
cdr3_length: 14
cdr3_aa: ASHILSGGAKNIQY

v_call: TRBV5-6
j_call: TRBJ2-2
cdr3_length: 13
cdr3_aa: ASSLASPVTGELF

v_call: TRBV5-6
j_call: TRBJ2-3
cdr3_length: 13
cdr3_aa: ASSLPGQGTDTQY

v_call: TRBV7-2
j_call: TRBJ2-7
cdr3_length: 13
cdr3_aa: ASSLRTSASYEQY

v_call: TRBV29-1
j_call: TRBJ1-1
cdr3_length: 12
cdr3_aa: SVDHKRRGTEAF

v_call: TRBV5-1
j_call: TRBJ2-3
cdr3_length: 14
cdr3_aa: ASSPAGKFSTDTQY

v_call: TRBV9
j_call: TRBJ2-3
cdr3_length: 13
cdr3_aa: ASSPKFPQGDTQY

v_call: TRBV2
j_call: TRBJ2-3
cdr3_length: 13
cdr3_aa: ASSERRGATDTQY

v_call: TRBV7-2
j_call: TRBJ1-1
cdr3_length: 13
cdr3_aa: ASSLASRVNTEAF

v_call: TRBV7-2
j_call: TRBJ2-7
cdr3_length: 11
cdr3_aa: ASSLGESSLQY

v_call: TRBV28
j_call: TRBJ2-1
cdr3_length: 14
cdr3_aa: ASSPLLAGPPNEQF

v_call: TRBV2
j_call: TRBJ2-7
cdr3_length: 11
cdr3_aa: ASRATGGNEQY

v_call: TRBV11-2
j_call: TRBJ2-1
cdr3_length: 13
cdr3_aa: ASSLGDSLYNEQF

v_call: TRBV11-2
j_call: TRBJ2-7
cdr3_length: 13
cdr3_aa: ASSLPGQGTYEQY

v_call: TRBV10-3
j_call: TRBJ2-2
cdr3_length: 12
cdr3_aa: AISGGGASGELF

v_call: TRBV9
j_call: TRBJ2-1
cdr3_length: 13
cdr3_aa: ASSVADSGGAEQF

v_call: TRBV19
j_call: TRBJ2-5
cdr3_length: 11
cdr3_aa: ASSTSVSETQY

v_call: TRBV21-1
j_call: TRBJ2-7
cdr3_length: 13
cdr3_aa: ASSYPRDRGADWY

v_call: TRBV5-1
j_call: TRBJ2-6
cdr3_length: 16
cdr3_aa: ASSSRTGINSGANVLT

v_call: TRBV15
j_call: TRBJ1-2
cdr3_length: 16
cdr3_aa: ATSRDPILFDGGYGYT

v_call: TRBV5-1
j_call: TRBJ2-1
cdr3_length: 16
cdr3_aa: ASSLALAGGIPYNEQF

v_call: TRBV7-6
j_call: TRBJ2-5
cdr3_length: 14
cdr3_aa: ASSGGSGLARETQY

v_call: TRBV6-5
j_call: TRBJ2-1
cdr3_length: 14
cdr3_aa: ASSYSNSGSYNEQF

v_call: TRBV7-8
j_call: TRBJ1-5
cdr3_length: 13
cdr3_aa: ASSLLGTFEQPQH

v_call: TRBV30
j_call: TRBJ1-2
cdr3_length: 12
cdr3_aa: AWSVGRVHYGYT

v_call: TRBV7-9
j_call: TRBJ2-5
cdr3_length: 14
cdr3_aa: ASSFYQAGVQETQY

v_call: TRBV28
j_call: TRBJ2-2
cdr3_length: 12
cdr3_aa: ASSGSIPTGELF

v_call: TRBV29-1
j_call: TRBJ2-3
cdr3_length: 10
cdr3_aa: SLLRGTDTQY

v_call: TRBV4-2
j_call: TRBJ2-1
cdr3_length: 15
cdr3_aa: ASSQEGLGSAYNEQF

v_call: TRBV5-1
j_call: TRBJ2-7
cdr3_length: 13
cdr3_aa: ASSLGDRSSYEQY

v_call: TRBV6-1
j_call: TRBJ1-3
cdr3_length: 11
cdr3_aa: ASRTGAGNTIY

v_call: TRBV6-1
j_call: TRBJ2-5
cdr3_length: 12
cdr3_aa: ATRRTSFQETQY

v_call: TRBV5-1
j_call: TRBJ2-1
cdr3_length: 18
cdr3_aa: ASSHWLTSGGLSSYNEQF

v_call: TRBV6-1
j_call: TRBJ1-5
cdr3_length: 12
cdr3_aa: ASSEFQGNQPQH